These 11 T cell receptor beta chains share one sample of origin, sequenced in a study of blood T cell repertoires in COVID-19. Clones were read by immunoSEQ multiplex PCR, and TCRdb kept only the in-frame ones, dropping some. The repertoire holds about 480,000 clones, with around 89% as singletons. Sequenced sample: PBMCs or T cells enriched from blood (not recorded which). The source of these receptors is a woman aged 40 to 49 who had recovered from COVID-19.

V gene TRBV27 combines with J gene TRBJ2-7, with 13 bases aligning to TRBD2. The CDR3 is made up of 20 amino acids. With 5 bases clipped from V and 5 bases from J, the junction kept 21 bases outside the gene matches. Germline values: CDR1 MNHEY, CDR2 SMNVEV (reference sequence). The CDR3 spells CASSLHSLNNWGLAGNEQYF. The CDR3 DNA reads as TGTGCCAGCAGTCTACACTCCCTGAACAATTGGGGACTAGCGGGAAACGAGCAGTACTTC.

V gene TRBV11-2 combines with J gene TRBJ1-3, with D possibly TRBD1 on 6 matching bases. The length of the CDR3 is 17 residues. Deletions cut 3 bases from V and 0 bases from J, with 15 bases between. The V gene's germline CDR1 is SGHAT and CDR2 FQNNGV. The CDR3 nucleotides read TGTGCCAGCAGCTTGGGCTACAGGGCCAGCTCTGGAAACACCATATATTTT. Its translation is CASSLGYRASSGNTIYF.

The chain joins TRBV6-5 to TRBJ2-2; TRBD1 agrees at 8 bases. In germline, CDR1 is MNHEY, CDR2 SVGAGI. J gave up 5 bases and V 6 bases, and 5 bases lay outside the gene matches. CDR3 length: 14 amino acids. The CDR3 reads CASSQGARTGELFF. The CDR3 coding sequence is TGTGCCAGCAGCCAGGGGGCGCGGACCGGGGAGCTGTTTTTT.

For the CDR3, the DNA is TGTGCCAGCAGCATGGGGCCCCTTCCCAATCAGCCCCAGCATTTT. Translation: CASSMGPLPNQPQHF. V is TRBV5-6 and J is TRBJ1-5; a weak D match, TRBD1 (5 bases). Germline CDR1 and CDR2: SGHDT and YYEEEE. This CDR3 contains 15 residues. V was clipped by 4 bases and J by 3 bases, with 14 bases between them.

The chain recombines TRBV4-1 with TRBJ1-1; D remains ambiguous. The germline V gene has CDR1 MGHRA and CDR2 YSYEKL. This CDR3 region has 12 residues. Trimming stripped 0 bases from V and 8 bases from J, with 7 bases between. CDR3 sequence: CASSQDRGEAFF. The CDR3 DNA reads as TGCGCCAGCAGCCAAGATCGAGGGGAAGCTTTCTTT.

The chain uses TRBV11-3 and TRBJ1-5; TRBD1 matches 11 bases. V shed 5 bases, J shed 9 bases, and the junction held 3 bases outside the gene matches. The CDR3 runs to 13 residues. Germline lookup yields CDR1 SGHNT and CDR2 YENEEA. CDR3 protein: CASSAGTGGPQHF. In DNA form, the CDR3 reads TGTGCCAGCAGCGCCGGGACAGGGGGGCCCCAGCATTTT.

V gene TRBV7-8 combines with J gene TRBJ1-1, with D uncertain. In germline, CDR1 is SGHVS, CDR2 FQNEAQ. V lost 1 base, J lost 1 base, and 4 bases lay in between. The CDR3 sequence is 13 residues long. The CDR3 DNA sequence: TGTGCCAGCAGCTTAGGCAGGAACACTGAAGCTTTCTTT. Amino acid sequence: CASSLGRNTEAFF.

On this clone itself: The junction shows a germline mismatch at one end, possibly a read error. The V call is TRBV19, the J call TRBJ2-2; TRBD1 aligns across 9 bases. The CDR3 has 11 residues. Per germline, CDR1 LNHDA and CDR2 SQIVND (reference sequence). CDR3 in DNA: TGCGGGACAGGGTATACCGGGGAGCTGTTTTTT. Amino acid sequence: CGTGYTGELFF.

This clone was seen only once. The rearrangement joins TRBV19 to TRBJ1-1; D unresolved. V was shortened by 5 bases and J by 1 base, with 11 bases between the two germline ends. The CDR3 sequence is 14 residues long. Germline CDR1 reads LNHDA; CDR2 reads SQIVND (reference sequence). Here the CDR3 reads CASSAQAGNTEAFF. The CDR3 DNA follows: TGTGCCAGTAGTGCCCAGGCGGGGAACACTGAAGCTTTCTTT.

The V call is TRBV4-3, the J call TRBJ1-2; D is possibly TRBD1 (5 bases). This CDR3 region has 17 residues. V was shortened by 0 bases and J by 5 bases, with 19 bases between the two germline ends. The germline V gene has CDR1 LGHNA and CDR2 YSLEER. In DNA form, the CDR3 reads TGCGCCAGCAGCCAAGATCGGGCGGGGCCGAAAGAATATGGCTACACCTTC. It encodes CASSQDRAGPKEYGYTF.

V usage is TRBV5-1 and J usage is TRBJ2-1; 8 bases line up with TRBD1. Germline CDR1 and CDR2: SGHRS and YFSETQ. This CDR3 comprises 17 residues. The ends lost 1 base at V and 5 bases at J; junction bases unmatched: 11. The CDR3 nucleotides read TGCGCCAGCAGCTTGATAGGACAGGGAGACTGGGACAATGAGCAGTTCTTC. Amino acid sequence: CASSLIGQGDWDNEQFF.